This T cell receptor (beta chain) appears in the sequencing data of a study of T cells after yellow fever vaccination. TCRdb recomputed calls from the 5' RACE reads with MiXCR, one row per CDR3 protein. The table includes 500,000 to 650,000 distinct CDR3 sequences, less than 15% detected once. Germline assignment: CDR1 SGHVS and CDR2 FNYEAQ. Trimming pared 11 bases from V and 8 bases from J, leaving 24 bases between. This CDR3 comprises 15 residues. The source was PBMCs, collected on the day of the yellow fever booster vaccination. This receptor was obtained from a man aged 25 to 40 who received the YFV17D yellow fever vaccine. This chain joins TRBV7-6 and TRBJ1-4, with D perhaps matching TRBD1 (6 bases). The CDR3 DNA follows: TGTGCCTCTCACGCGGGGGGGCGGGGAGGAGAAAAACTGTTTTTT. Its protein product is CASHAGGRGGEKLFF.